These 21 T cell receptor beta chains share one sample of origin, sequenced in a study of blood T cell repertoires in COVID-19. Measured with immunoSEQ multiplex PCR; TCRdb has only the in-frame clones, and not every one. The sample lists 95,000 to 130,000 clones, 90% occurring once. Sequenced sample: peripheral blood. The receptors derive from a human donor with active COVID-19. The donor label of this sample is uncertain.

This clone has only one observation. The J gene is TRBJ1-1, the V gene TRBV3-1 (or the pseudogene TRBV3-2), with D unresolved. CDR1 is LGHDT and CDR2 is YNNKEL in the germline V gene (reference sequence). V dropped 0 bases and J dropped 0 bases, with 8 bases sitting between them. The CDR3 runs 15 residues. As DNA, the CDR3 is TGTGCCAGCAGCCAAGATCAGGCGATGAACACTGAAGCTTTCTTT. This codes for CASSQDQAMNTEAFF.

V usage is TRBV7-9 and J usage is TRBJ1-5; TRBD1 is a possible D gene (5 bases). The CDR3 spans 13 residues. Germline-derived CDR1 and CDR2 are SEHNR and FQNEAQ (reference sequence). Deletions cut 4 bases from V and 7 bases from J, with 11 bases between. The CDR3 protein is CASSSGGGQPQHF. DNA for the CDR3: TGTGCCAGCAGCTCCGGGGGGGGACAGCCCCAGCATTTT.

The CDR3 region is CASSYRGTEAFF. CDR3 in DNA: TGTGCCAGTAGTTACCGGGGCACTGAAGCTTTCTTT. The chain has TRBV19 and TRBJ1-1; no clear D gene. Germline V gene sequence: CDR1 LNHDA, CDR2 SQIVND (reference sequence). The V and J ends lost 5 bases and 4 bases respectively, with 8 bases between them. The CDR3 spans 12 residues.

This clone was found once. V and J are TRBV19 and TRBJ2-1; TRBD1 agrees at 8 bases. Trimming took 5 bases from V and 2 from J; bases not matched to a gene: 8. The CDR3 runs 16 residues. Germline V gene lookup returns CDR1 LNHDA and CDR2 SQIVND (reference sequence). The CDR3: CASSPPRQGTYNEQFF. The CDR3 DNA reads TGTGCCAGTAGTCCCCCTCGACAGGGGACCTACAATGAGCAGTTCTTC.

V is TRBV5-4 and J is TRBJ2-7; 7 bases are a match to TRBD1. The ends lost 10 bases at V and 1 base at J; junction bases unmatched: 11. This CDR3 has 14 residues. CDR1 is SGHNT, CDR2 YYREEE, per germline (reference sequence). CDR3 coding DNA: TGTGCCTCCTCCCAGGGACAGCGATCCTACGAGCAGTACTTC. Amino acids: CASSQGQRSYEQYF.

The gene calls are TRBV6-1 and TRBJ2-7; D unclear. The germline V gene has CDR1 MNHNS and CDR2 SASEGT. The CDR3 consists of 12 residues. Trimming shortened V by 2 bases and J by 3 bases, and 5 bases separated the two germline ends. CDR3 amino acids: CASSEPRYEQYF. CDR3 coding DNA: TGTGCCAGCAGTGAACCGCGCTACGAGCAGTACTTC.

The rearrangement links TRBV7-9 to TRBJ1-2, with 8 bases matching TRBD1. V trimming: 5 bases; J trimming: 2 bases; junction bases outside the gene matches: 7. CDR3 length: 15 residues. CDR1 and CDR2 from the germline V gene are SEHNR and FQNEAQ (reference sequence). This CDR3 is CASSRWTGLNYGYTF. The CDR3, as DNA: TGTGCCAGCAGCCGATGGACAGGGCTAAACTATGGCTACACCTTC.

V usage is TRBV11-2 and J usage is TRBJ1-1; D is unclear. V gave up 2 bases and J gave up 5 bases, with 6 bases separating them. The CDR3 is 12 amino acids. Germline V gene lookup returns CDR1 SGHAT and CDR2 FQNNGV. The CDR3 reads CASSLRGTEAFF. In nucleotides, the CDR3 is TGTGCCAGCAGCTTACGGGGTACTGAAGCTTTCTTT.

The chain employs TRBV6-6 and TRBJ2-7; 11 bases agree with TRBD2. Germline loops: CDR1 MNHNY, CDR2 SVGAGI (reference sequence). The V gene end was trimmed by 0 bases and the J gene end by 1 base; junction bases not matched to a gene: 2. This CDR3 comprises 16 residues. CDR3: CASSYSRLAGSYEQYF. The CDR3 bases are TGTGCCAGCAGTTACTCACGACTAGCGGGGTCCTACGAGCAGTACTTC.

The CDR3 sequence is CASSYLRGGRDTQYF. For the CDR3, the DNA is TGTGCCAGCAGTTATTTGCGGGGGGGCAGGGATACGCAGTATTTT. The chain recombines TRBV6-5 with TRBJ2-3; TRBD2 agrees at 9 bases. Germline CDR1 reads MNHEY; CDR2 reads SVGAGI. V shed 3 bases and J 6 bases; nucleotides not matched to a gene: 7. CDR3 length: 15 residues.

The chain combines TRBV19 with TRBJ1-2, with D possibly TRBD1 on 6 matching bases. The CDR3 sequence is 14 residues long. In germline, CDR1 is LNHDA, CDR2 SQIVND (reference sequence). Trimming pared 6 bases from V and 7 bases from J, leaving 18 bases between. The CDR3 is CASRFTGRGGGYTF. The CDR3 DNA reads TGTGCCAGTAGATTCACCGGCAGGGGTGGTGGCTACACCTTC.

The chain carries TRBV4-1 and TRBJ2-7, with 8 bases fitting TRBD1. This CDR3 region has 15 residues. The V gene end was trimmed by 1 base and the J gene end by 2 bases; junction bases not matched to a gene: 4. Germline loops: CDR1 MGHRA, CDR2 YSYEKL. The CDR3 bases are TGCGCCAGCAGCCAAGGGACAGGGTCAACCTACGAGCAGTACTTC. Translated, it gives CASSQGTGSTYEQYF.

The chain links TRBV7-2 to TRBJ2-3; TRBD1 matches at 9 bases. Germline CDR1 SGHTA, CDR2 FQGNSA. V trimming: 5 bases; J trimming: 4 bases; junction bases outside the gene matches: 4. The CDR3 is 14 amino acids. CDR3 protein: CASSLRTGADTQYF. CDR3 nucleotide sequence: TGTGCCAGCAGCCTTCGGACAGGGGCAGATACGCAGTATTTT.

This chain joins TRBV5-4 and TRBJ2-3; TRBD1 agrees at 7 bases. V lost 4 bases to trimming and J lost 3 bases; unmatched junction nucleotides: 11. The CDR3 runs to 16 residues. The germline CDR1 and CDR2 sequences are SGHNT and YYREEE (reference sequence). DNA of the CDR3: TGTGCCAGCAGCAGGGGGCCCCGAGGTGGTACAGATACGCAGTATTTT. Its translation: CASSRGPRGGTDTQYF.

V gene TRBV2 combines with J gene TRBJ2-2; possibly TRBD2 for D (5 bases). Germline-derived CDR1 and CDR2 are SNHLY and FYNNEI. Trimming removed 7 bases from V and 1 base from J, with 13 bases in between. The CDR3 runs 15 residues. The chain's CDR3 is CASKGGSVNTGELFF. The CDR3 DNA sequence: TGTGCCAGCAAAGGCGGGTCCGTGAACACCGGGGAGCTGTTTTTT.

The rearrangement joins TRBV5-5 to TRBJ2-7; a weak D match, TRBD1 (5 bases). The V end was cut by 5 bases, the J end by 3 bases, with 18 bases between. The CDR3 spans 15 residues. The germline V gene has CDR1 SGHKS and CDR2 YYEKEE (reference sequence). CDR3 region: CASRQDLDNNYEQYF. The CDR3 coding sequence is TGTGCCAGCAGACAGGATTTGGACAACAACTACGAGCAGTACTTC.

The J gene is TRBJ2-7, the V gene TRBV7-2; D might be TRBD1 (6 bases). The CDR3 extends over 15 amino acids. Germline CDR1 SGHTA, CDR2 FQGNSA. V lost 1 base to trimming and J lost 4 bases, with 14 bases between them. The CDR3 DNA is TGTGCCAGCAGCTTAGGGGCGGACAGATTTTACGAGCAGTACTTC. This gives the protein CASSLGADRFYEQYF.

The chain is built from TRBV13 and TRBJ2-3; the match to TRBD2 covers 12 bases. The V segment lost 5 bases and the J segment 4 bases; nucleotides outside the gene matches: 10. The CDR3 sequence is 17 residues long. Germline CDR1 reads PRHDT; CDR2 reads FYEKMQ (reference sequence). For the CDR3, the DNA is TGTGCCAGCAGCCTTAGCATCCGGACTAGCGGGGCAGATACGCAGTATTTT. Its translation is CASSLSIRTSGADTQYF.

This clone showed up just a few times. The CDR3 spells CASSLVGGPGETQYF. The CDR3 nucleotides read TGTGCCAGCAGCTTAGTTGGAGGGCCTGGGGAGACCCAGTACTTC. The genes are TRBV11-2 and TRBJ2-5, with D possibly TRBD2 on 6 matching bases. Germline V gene sequence: CDR1 SGHAT, CDR2 FQNNGV. V was shortened by 1 base and J by 5 bases, with 14 bases between the two germline ends. This CDR3 spans 15 amino acids.

The V call is TRBV2, the J call TRBJ2-1; 9 bases align to TRBD1. Germline V gene data show CDR1 as SNHLY and CDR2 as FYNNEI. The CDR3 is 15 residues long. Losses at the gene ends were 6 bases for V and 3 bases for J; bases not matched to a gene: 6. DNA for the CDR3: TGTGCCAGCAGGGACAGGGGAGGGAACTACAATGAGCAGTTCTTC. Its translation: CASRDRGGNYNEQFF.

The J gene is TRBJ1-3, the V gene TRBV30; no firm D call. CDR1 is GTSNPN and CDR2 is SVGIG in the germline V gene (reference sequence). This CDR3 has 12 amino acids. V lost 2 bases to trimming and J lost 5 bases, with 7 bases between them. Here the CDR3 DNA reads TGTGCCTGGAGTCGAGGGAGAAACACCATATATTTT. It codes for CAWSRGRNTIYF.